The clone carrying this TCR beta chain was seen once. The sample belongs to a study of blood T cell repertoires in COVID-19. For the study at large: Acute-phase and convalescent COVID-19 samples originated in the United States, Italy and Spain. Sources were T cells, B-cell-depleted T cells, or PBMCs; the material itself was cDNA or gDNA.

Original processing methods: Amplified reference gene primers provided the basis for estimating nucleated cell counts. Clones were sequenced by immunoSEQ multiplex PCR, and TCRdb holds only the in-frame ones, with some missing. The V and J calls and clone size come from that table; D and trimming were worked out from the DNA. Of 400,000 or so clones in the sample, more than 80% are singletons; the top ten hold 1.1%. Living in 24 US areas, the participants were between 18 and 89 years of age. The germline V gene has CDR1 MDHEN and CDR2 SYDVKM. The CDR3 extends over 15 amino acids. V lost 5 bases to trimming and J lost 0 bases, with 11 bases between them.

The chain employs TRBV28 and TRBJ2-1, with a possible D match to TRBD1 (6 bases). The clonotype was recovered from a man under 40 who had recovered from COVID-19. The sequenced material came from PBMCs or T cells enriched from blood (not recorded which). The CDR3 is CASSPGTHSYNEQFF. For the CDR3, the DNA is TGTGCCAGCAGTCCCGGGACACACTCCTACAATGAGCAGTTCTTC.